The source of this T cell receptor beta chain is a study of human T cells and chemical hapten exposure. This clonotype was observed a handful of times. Germline CDR1 reads KGHDR; CDR2 reads SFDVKD. Deletions cut 5 bases from V and 7 bases from J, with 11 bases between. The CDR3 runs to 13 residues. Indicated time point: patch test 1, 2 weeks after DPC sensitization. As for treatment: therapeutic diphenylcyclopropenone sensitization with weekly scalp DPC. TCRdb reprocessed the RACE reads via MiXCR and lists one record per CDR3 protein. The sample carries 70,000 to 100,000 distinct CDR3 sequences, approximately 8% recorded once.

The rearrangement links TRBV24-1 to TRBJ1-5; TRBD1 is a possible D gene (5 bases). The starting material was whole blood, obtained in connection with sensitization to the hapten diphenylcyclopropenone (DPC). The receptor was derived from a woman in her 30s with alopecia areata. Some clones in this sample may be carry-over from other donors' samples. The CDR3 nucleotides are TGTGCCACCAGTGGAGGGGCGCGGCAGCCCCAGCATTTT. Amino acid sequence: CATSGGARQPQHF.